Listed below are T cell receptor beta chains from one sample, sequenced in a study of cytomegalovirus exposure and HLA in healthy donors. Sequencing used immunoSEQ multiplex PCR; TCRdb keeps in-frame clones, though not all of them. The sample gives around 71,000 clones, around 95% of which show up once; 1.2% to 1.5% is in the top ten. Sequenced sample: PBMCs. The receptors were sampled from a man aged 18 to 35 in good health and CMV-seropositive. Each CDR3 is given with its conserved first and last residue. Fields, in order: V gene, clone size, D gene, J gene, CDR3 protein, CDR3 DNA. D genes are given only for firm matches. The size of a clone is reported for some rows only, either as once, few or many, or as a class for expanded clones.

V: TRBV11-2; size: .; D: .; J: TRBJ1-1; CDR3: CASSSRTEAFF; DNA: TGTGCCAGCAGCTCCCGCACTGAAGCTTTCTTT
V: TRBV6-5; size: .; D: .; J: TRBJ1-3; CDR3: CAISPTERLTIYF; DNA: TGTGCCATCAGCCCGACAGAAAGACTCACCATATATTTT
V: TRBV29-1; size: .; D: .; J: TRBJ2-7; CDR3: CSVDAGAYEQYF; DNA: TGCAGCGTTGATGCGGGTGCCTACGAGCAGTACTTC
V: TRBV4-1; size: .; D: .; J: TRBJ2-1; CDR3: CASSQDELWEQFF; DNA: TGCGCCAGCAGCCAAGATGAGCTGTGGGAGCAGTTCTTC
V: TRBV2; size: .; D: .; J: TRBJ1-3; CDR3: CASSEGLGNTIYF; DNA: TGTGCCAGCAGTGAAGGGCTCGGAAACACCATATATTTT
V: TRBV5-5; size: .; D: TRBD1; J: TRBJ1-5; CDR3: CASSRTGTGQPQHF; DNA: TGTGCCAGCAGCCGGACAGGGACGGGTCAGCCCCAGCATTTT
V: TRBV5-1; size: .; D: TRBD2; J: TRBJ2-1; CDR3: CASSFYSGGASNEQFF; DNA: TGCGCCAGCAGCTTTTATAGCGGGGGGGCCTCCAATGAGCAGTTCTTC
V: TRBV5-1; size: .; D: TRBD2; J: TRBJ2-5; CDR3: CASSPGLESFSETQYF; DNA: TGCGCCAGCAGCCCGGGACTAGAGAGTTTCTCGGAGACCCAGTACTTC
V: TRBV5-1; size: .; D: TRBD1; J: TRBJ2-7; CDR3: CASSLWDRSSYEQYF; DNA: TGCGCCAGCAGCCTGTGGGACAGGTCTTCCTACGAGCAGTACTTC
V: TRBV21-1; size: once; D: .; J: TRBJ2-2; CDR3: CASSNGTYTGELFF; DNA: TGTGCCAGCAGCAATGGGACATACACCGGGGAGCTGTTTTTT
V: TRBV5-1; size: .; D: TRBD1; J: TRBJ1-1; CDR3: CASSAGTVNDGFF; DNA: TGCGCCAGCAGCGCGGGGACAGTAAACGATGGCTTCTTT
V: TRBV6-5; size: .; D: TRBD1; J: TRBJ1-2; CDR3: CASRPPGGRGDYTF; DNA: TGTGCCAGCAGACCTCCAGGGGGTCGAGGTGACTACACCTTC
V: TRBV2; size: .; D: .; J: TRBJ2-7; CDR3: CASSGDSYEQYF; DNA: TGTGCCAGCAGCGGGGACTCCTACGAGCAGTACTTC
V: TRBV7-3; size: .; D: .; J: TRBJ2-3; CDR3: CASSLMGADTQYF; DNA: TGTGCCAGCAGCTTAATGGGAGCGGATACGCAGTATTTT
V: TRBV14; size: .; D: TRBD1; J: TRBJ2-7; CDR3: CASSRGQADVYEQYF; DNA: TGTGCCAGCAGCCGCGGACAGGCGGACGTCTACGAGCAGTACTTC
V: TRBV28; size: .; D: TRBD2; J: TRBJ2-7; CDR3: CASSWGGAYEQYF; DNA: TGTGCCAGCAGTTGGGGGGGGGCCTACGAGCAGTACTTC
V: TRBV4-1; size: few; D: TRBD2; J: TRBJ2-1; CDR3: CASSQAGTSGRAWFF; DNA: TGCGCCAGCAGCCAAGCCGGGACTAGCGGGAGGGCCTGGTTCTTC
V: TRBV5-6; size: .; D: .; J: TRBJ1-2; CDR3: CASSLGFWALTANYGYTF; DNA: TGTGCCAGCAGCTTGGGTTTTTGGGCCCTCACAGCTAACTATGGCTACACCTTC
V: TRBV30; size: .; D: TRBD1; J: TRBJ1-6; CDR3: CAWNLQGVTSPLHF; DNA: TGTGCCTGGAATTTGCAGGGGGTGACATCACCCCTCCACTTT
V: TRBV5-4; size: .; D: .; J: TRBJ1-3; CDR3: CASSFSTAHSGNTIYF; DNA: TGTGCCAGCAGCTTTTCAACAGCTCACTCTGGAAACACCATATATTTT
V: TRBV28; size: .; D: .; J: TRBJ1-1; CDR3: CASGMERSMAANTEAFF; DNA: TGTGCCAGCGGTATGGAGAGGTCGATGGCCGCGAACACTGAAGCTTTCTTT
V: TRBV7-9; size: .; D: TRBD1; J: TRBJ1-1; CDR3: CASSWETGSHPEAFF; DNA: TGTGCCAGCAGCTGGGAGACAGGGAGCCACCCTGAAGCTTTCTTT
V: TRBV11-2; size: .; D: TRBD1; J: TRBJ2-7; CDR3: CASSPTGGDFYEQYF; DNA: TGTGCCAGCAGCCCGACAGGGGGTGACTTCTACGAGCAGTACTTC
V: TRBV7-8; size: .; D: TRBD2; J: TRBJ2-1; CDR3: CASSPRGAGAGEQFF; DNA: TGTGCCAGCAGCCCCCGGGGAGCGGGAGCTGGTGAGCAGTTCTTC
V: TRBV9; size: .; D: TRBD2; J: TRBJ2-3; CDR3: CASSVDSRGSTDTQYF; DNA: TGTGCCAGCAGCGTAGACTCGCGGGGGAGCACAGATACGCAGTATTTT
V: TRBV16; size: .; D: .; J: TRBJ2-6; CDR3: CASSQTLGANVLTF; DNA: TGTGCCAGCAGCCAGACTCTGGGGGCCAACGTCCTGACTTTC
V: TRBV15; size: .; D: .; J: TRBJ2-7; CDR3: CATSREIRGEQYF; DNA: TGTGCCACCAGCAGAGAAATAAGGGGCGAGCAGTACTTC
V: TRBV29-1; size: .; D: TRBD2; J: TRBJ2-5; CDR3: CSVEDRGGQETQYF; DNA: TGCAGCGTTGAAGATCGGGGAGGGCAAGAGACCCAGTACTTC
V: TRBV9; size: .; D: TRBD1; J: TRBJ2-7; CDR3: CASSFTGGSEQYF; DNA: TGTGCCAGCAGCTTTACAGGGGGCTCCGAGCAGTACTTC
V: TRBV7-8; size: .; D: TRBD2; J: TRBJ2-3; CDR3: CASSLGPGRGLYTDTQYF; DNA: TGTGCCAGCAGCTTAGGCCCTGGGAGGGGCCTTTACACAGATACGCAGTATTTT
V: TRBV6-1; size: .; D: TRBD1; J: TRBJ1-3; CDR3: CASWKGAGNTIYF; DNA: TGTGCCAGCTGGAAGGGGGCGGGAAACACCATATATTTT
V: TRBV28; size: .; D: TRBD1; J: TRBJ1-1; CDR3: CASSYAPFGQDTEAFF; DNA: TGTGCCAGCAGTTATGCCCCTTTTGGACAGGACACTGAAGCTTTCTTT
V: TRBV7-8; size: .; D: TRBD2; J: TRBJ2-2; CDR3: CASSLGSGGVTGELFF; DNA: TGTGCCAGCAGCTTAGGTAGCGGGGGAGTCACCGGGGAGCTGTTTTTT
V: TRBV4-2; size: .; D: .; J: TRBJ1-4; CDR3: CASSQVGHNEKLFF; DNA: TGTGCCAGCAGCCAAGTGGGCCATAATGAAAAACTGTTTTTT
V: TRBV6-5; size: .; D: TRBD1; J: TRBJ2-1; CDR3: CASRGQDNEQFF; DNA: TGTGCCAGCAGAGGACAGGACAATGAGCAGTTCTTC
V: TRBV28; size: once; D: TRBD1; J: TRBJ2-7; CDR3: CASSYVGTAEQYF; DNA: TGTGCCAGCAGTTACGTCGGGACAGCCGAGCAGTACTTC
V: TRBV7-8; size: .; D: .; J: TRBJ1-3; CDR3: CASSPRYDSGNTIYF; DNA: TGTGCCAGCAGCCCGAGGTACGACTCTGGAAACACCATATATTTT
V: TRBV9; size: .; D: TRBD2; J: TRBJ2-3; CDR3: CASSVSGTSGTDTQYF; DNA: TGTGCCAGCAGCGTTTCAGGGACTAGCGGGACAGATACGCAGTATTTT
V: TRBV13; size: .; D: TRBD1; J: TRBJ2-2; CDR3: CASSLATGDYTGELFF; DNA: TGTGCCAGCAGCTTAGCGACAGGGGATTACACCGGGGAGCTGTTTTTT
V: TRBV18; size: .; D: .; J: TRBJ2-2; CDR3: CASSFEMRTGELFF; DNA: TGTGCCAGCTCATTTGAAATGAGGACCGGGGAGCTGTTTTTT
V: TRBV7-9; size: .; D: .; J: TRBJ2-7; CDR3: CASSPEGSPSEQYF; DNA: TGTGCCAGCAGCCCCGAGGGCTCCCCCAGCGAGCAGTACTTC
V: TRBV19; size: .; D: TRBD2; J: TRBJ2-1; CDR3: CASPETSTYNEQFF; DNA: TGTGCCAGTCCGGAGACTAGCACCTACAATGAGCAGTTCTTC
V: TRBV13; size: .; D: .; J: TRBJ2-1; CDR3: CASSLGSASVFF; DNA: TGTGCCAGCAGCTTAGGTAGCGCGAGCGTATTCTTC
V: TRBV9; size: .; D: .; J: TRBJ2-5; CDR3: CASSVGLGLDPETQYF; DNA: TGTGCCAGCAGCGTAGGGCTGGGGCTCGACCCAGAGACCCAGTACTTC
V: TRBV7-9; size: .; D: .; J: TRBJ2-7; CDR3: CASSLPGREHYEQYF; DNA: TGTGCCAGCAGCCTCCCCGGTAGGGAGCACTACGAGCAGTACTTC
V: TRBV19; size: .; D: TRBD1; J: TRBJ1-4; CDR3: CASTLTGGVEKLFF; DNA: TGTGCCAGTACCCTGACAGGGGGCGTTGAAAAACTGTTTTTT
V: TRBV29-1; size: .; D: TRBD2; J: TRBJ2-3; CDR3: CSGTPLAGVWTDTQYF; DNA: TGCAGCGGCACCCCCCTAGCGGGGGTTTGGACAGATACGCAGTATTTT
V: TRBV18; size: .; D: TRBD1; J: TRBJ2-5; CDR3: CASSPSGQDNQETQYF; DNA: TGTGCCAGCTCACCCTCGGGACAGGACAATCAAGAGACCCAGTACTTC
V: TRBV9; size: once; D: TRBD1; J: TRBJ2-7; CDR3: CASSVGDSSYEQYF; DNA: TGTGCCAGCAGCGTAGGGGACAGCTCCTACGAGCAGTACTTC
V: TRBV5-4; size: once; D: TRBD2; J: TRBJ2-3; CDR3: CASSGTSSQTRDTQYF; DNA: TGTGCCAGCAGCGGGACTAGCTCTCAGACACGGGATACGCAGTATTTT